A selection of T cell receptor beta chains follows, all from one sample in a study of OX40 agonist ivuxolimab in advanced cancers. Sequencing used immunoSEQ multiplex PCR; TCRdb keeps in-frame clones, though not all of them. The sample has tens of thousands of clones; roughly nine tenths are singletons. Source: CD4+ or CD8+ T cells sorted from blood, taken in a trial of the OX40 agonist ivuxolimab. These receptor sequences come from an adult with an advanced solid tumor such as melanoma, head and neck, liver or kidney cancer. Both conserved end residues are part of each CDR3. The order of the fields is V gene, J gene, clone size, D gene, CDR3 DNA, CDR3 protein. D genes are given only for firm matches. Size is omitted from some rows. Given values are once, few, many or a class for expanded clones.

>TRBV4-1|TRBJ2-7|-|-
TGCGCCAGCAGCCAGATGAAAGGGTTAAACTCCTACGAGCAGTACTTC
CASSQMKGLNSYEQYF
>TRBV11-2|TRBJ2-7|-|-
TGTGCCAGCAGCCCTTGGCCCACAGGCGAGCAGTACTTC
CASSPWPTGEQYF
>TRBV19|TRBJ1-5|medium-sized|TRBD1
TGTGCCAGTAGTCTGACAGGGGGTAGCAATCAGCCCCAGCATTTT
CASSLTGGSNQPQHF
>TRBV4-3|TRBJ2-5|-|-
TGCGCCAGCAGCCAAGATCTCGTCGTAGGCGAAGGGGTTCCTCAAGAGACCCAGTACTTC
CASSQDLVVGEGVPQETQYF
>TRBV7-8|TRBJ2-2|-|-
TGTGCCAGCAGCCGACTAGTAACCGGGGAGCTGTTTTTT
CASSRLVTGELFF
>TRBV9|TRBJ1-5|-|-
TGTGCCAGCAGCCCCGGACATAATCAGCCCCAGCATTTT
CASSPGHNQPQHF
>TRBV6-8|TRBJ1-4|-|-
TGTGCCAGCAGACAGGCCGTAGGTGAAAAACTGTTTTTT
CASRQAVGEKLFF
>TRBV6-1|TRBJ1-2|medium-sized|-
TGTGCCAGCAGTGAAGCGGGAGGCTACACCTTC
CASSEAGGYTF
>TRBV7-3|TRBJ2-3|-|TRBD2
TGTGCCAGCAGCTTAATTCAGGGTGGGACTAGCGGCTCTAGCACAGATACGCAGTATTTT
CASSLIQGGTSGSSTDTQYF
>TRBV19|TRBJ1-5|-|TRBD1
TGTGCCAGTAGTATAGAGGGACAGCTCAATCAGCCCCAGCATTTT
CASSIEGQLNQPQHF
>TRBV4-2|TRBJ2-7|once|-
TGTGCCAGCAGCTTGCTGCCAGGGGCCCCCTACGAGCAGTACTTC
CASSLLPGAPYEQYF
>TRBV5-1|TRBJ1-4|once|-
TGCGCCAGCAGCTTGGCGGGGTCAGCTAATGAAAAACTGTTTTTT
CASSLAGSANEKLFF
>TRBV11-2|TRBJ1-1|-|-
TGTGCCAGCAGCTTAGCGGGGAGCCCTGAAGCTTTCTTT
CASSLAGSPEAFF
>TRBV7-9|TRBJ2-2|-|-
TGTGCCAGCAGCTTATTGCAGGGGGGGAACACCGGGGAGCTGTTTTTT
CASSLLQGGNTGELFF
>TRBV29-1|TRBJ1-3|-|TRBD1
TGCAGCGTTGGTCAGGGGGGTTTTAGCACCATATATTTT
CSVGQGGFSTIYF
>TRBV7-9|TRBJ1-3|-|-
TGTGCCAGCAATCTCGGGATCTCAGGAAACACCATATATTTT
CASNLGISGNTIYF
>TRBV15|TRBJ1-1|many|-
TGTGCCACCAGCAGAGATCGGTCAGAATGGAACACTGAAGCTTTCTTT
CATSRDRSEWNTEAFF
>TRBV23-1|TRBJ1-3|-|-
TGCGCCAGCAGTCCGTCCCCCGTCGGCAACGGACAAGTCTCTGGAAACACCATATATTTT
CASSPSPVGNGQVSGNTIYF
>TRBV28|TRBJ2-7|-|TRBD1
TGTGCCAGCAGTCTGGACAGGCCCGAGGTAGGGCCGGAGCAGTACTTC
CASSLDRPEVGPEQYF
>TRBV27|TRBJ2-7|-|-
TGTGCCTGCAGAGACGGCTTCTCCTACGAGCAGTACTTC
CACRDGFSYEQYF
>TRBV5-8|TRBJ2-1|-|TRBD2
TGTGCCAGCAGCGCGGCAGGGTCGGCTAGCGGGAGGGACTACAATGAGCAGTTCTTC
CASSAAGSASGRDYNEQFF
>TRBV6-1|TRBJ2-1|large|-
TGTGCCAGCAGCCTACTCCACAATGAGCAGTTCTTC
CASSLLHNEQFF
>TRBV5-8|TRBJ1-4|-|-
TGTGCCAGCAGCCAGGTCGTTCGAGTTACTGATGAAAAACTGTTTTTT
CASSQVVRVTDEKLFF
>TRBV27|TRBJ2-2|few|-
TGTGCCAGCAGTTTCTCCCCGAACACCGGGGAGCTGTTTTTT
CASSFSPNTGELFF
>TRBV10-2|TRBJ2-2|-|-
TGCGCCAGCAGTGAGCCCGGTGCGGTCACCGGGGAGCTGTTTTTT
CASSEPGAVTGELFF
>TRBV19|TRBJ2-1|-|-
TGTGCCAGTTTGGAGGGCCATGAGCAGTTCTTC
CASLEGHEQFF
>TRBV7-8|TRBJ1-2|once|-
TGTGCCAGCAGCCTGTCCGAGAAGATAAGCCCCGCGAACTATGGCTACACCTTC
CASSLSEKISPANYGYTF
>TRBV27|TRBJ1-2|-|-
TGTGCCAGCAGGGGCTCCCTTAACTATGGCTACACCTTC
CASRGSLNYGYTF
>TRBV27|TRBJ2-1|-|-
TGTGCCAGCAGTTTATGGGGGACTCAGGTAGAGCAGTTCTTC
CASSLWGTQVEQFF
>TRBV29-1|TRBJ1-2|-|TRBD1
TGCAGCGTCAGGACAGGGAACGGCTACACCTTC
CSVRTGNGYTF
>TRBV9|TRBJ2-5|once|-
TGTGCCAGCAGCGTCGGGGGCCGGGAGACCCAGTACTTC
CASSVGGRETQYF
>TRBV10-3|TRBJ2-1|-|TRBD2
TGTGCCATCAGTGAGGGACTAGCGGGACACAATGAGCAGTTCTTC
CAISEGLAGHNEQFF
>TRBV29-1|TRBJ2-7|-|TRBD2
TGCAGCGTTGAAGTGCCCGGGAGGGCTGATGACGAGCAGTACTTC
CSVEVPGRADDEQYF
>TRBV28|TRBJ2-3|-|-
TGTGCCAGCAGTATAGGGGTGGGGCAGGGAGGCACAGATACGCAGTATTTT
CASSIGVGQGGTDTQYF
>TRBV5-1|TRBJ2-7|-|-
TGCGCCAGCTCCCCTCACTACGAGCAGTACTTC
CASSPHYEQYF
>TRBV29-1|TRBJ2-3|-|-
TGCAGCGTTGAGGGGTTAGGGCGCACAGATACGCAGTATTTT
CSVEGLGRTDTQYF
>TRBV28|TRBJ1-5|-|-
TGTGCCAGCAGTTTAGTATCAGGTAGGGAGCCCCAGCATTTT
CASSLVSGREPQHF
>TRBV2|TRBJ1-2|-|-
TGTGCCAGCCAACACAACAGGTTTTTCGGCTATGGCTACACCTTC
CASQHNRFFGYGYTF
>TRBV28|TRBJ2-1|-|-
TGTGCCAGCAGTATGGGGGACCAGTACAATGAGCAGTTCTTC
CASSMGDQYNEQFF
>TRBV27|TRBJ1-4|many|-
TGTGCCAGCCCTTGGCGGGGGGATAATGAAAAACTGTTTTTT
CASPWRGDNEKLFF
>TRBV28|TRBJ1-1|-|TRBD1
TGTGCCAGCAGCCCGGACCGGGACAGCCAGGATCTACTTAAAGCTTTCTTT
CASSPDRDSQDLLKAFF
>TRBV29-1|TRBJ2-7|-|-
TGCAGCGCCATAGAGAGGGAGCCCTACGAGCAGTACTTC
CSAIEREPYEQYF
>TRBV29-1|TRBJ2-7|-|-
TGCAGCGTTGAAGATCCCCTAGGTTTCAACGAGCAGTACTTC
CSVEDPLGFNEQYF
>TRBV28|TRBJ2-3|-|-
TGTGCCAGCAGTTCAGCTGCAACTAGCACAGATACGCAGTATTTT
CASSSAATSTDTQYF
>TRBV7-8|TRBJ1-4|-|-
TGTGCCAGCAGTCAGTGGACTCGGGAAAAACTGTTTTTT
CASSQWTREKLFF